This T cell receptor (beta chain) was obtained from a study of T cell responses to AZD1222 COVID-19 vaccine. General study findings and limits: As reported, nearly half of all spike-specific TCRs target variant regions that are unmutated. No repertoire was sampled before or during the peak T cell response, only after it. The study identified only a handful of AZD1222 recipients as seropositive at baseline.

To note about this clone: As yet, its antigen is unknown.

Libraries were prepared by immunoSEQ multiplex PCR; TCRdb keeps only in-frame clonotypes and omits some of them. The data hold approximately 89,000 clones, with about 92% observed a single time. The V gene lost 11 bases and the J gene lost 5 bases, with 16 bases spanning the gap. In germline, CDR1 is SEHNR, CDR2 FQNEAQ (reference sequence). The CDR3 loop spans 12 amino acids. The sequencing used peripheral blood, collected on day 0 of AZD1222 vaccination. The chain combines TRBV7-9 with TRBJ2-7; D might be TRBD1 (6 bases). The sequence derives from an adult in good health. CDR3 DNA: TGTGCCGGGGGACAAGAGGGCGACGAGCAGTACTTC. This encodes CAGGQEGDEQYF. The variable domain in full, completed from reference TRBV7-9 and TRBJ2-7, reads DTGVSQNPRHKITKRGQNVTFRCDPISEHNRLYWYRQTLGQGPEFLTYFQNEAQLEKSRLLSDRFSAERPKGSFSTLEIQRTEQGDSAMYLCAGGQEGDEQYFGPGTRLTVT.